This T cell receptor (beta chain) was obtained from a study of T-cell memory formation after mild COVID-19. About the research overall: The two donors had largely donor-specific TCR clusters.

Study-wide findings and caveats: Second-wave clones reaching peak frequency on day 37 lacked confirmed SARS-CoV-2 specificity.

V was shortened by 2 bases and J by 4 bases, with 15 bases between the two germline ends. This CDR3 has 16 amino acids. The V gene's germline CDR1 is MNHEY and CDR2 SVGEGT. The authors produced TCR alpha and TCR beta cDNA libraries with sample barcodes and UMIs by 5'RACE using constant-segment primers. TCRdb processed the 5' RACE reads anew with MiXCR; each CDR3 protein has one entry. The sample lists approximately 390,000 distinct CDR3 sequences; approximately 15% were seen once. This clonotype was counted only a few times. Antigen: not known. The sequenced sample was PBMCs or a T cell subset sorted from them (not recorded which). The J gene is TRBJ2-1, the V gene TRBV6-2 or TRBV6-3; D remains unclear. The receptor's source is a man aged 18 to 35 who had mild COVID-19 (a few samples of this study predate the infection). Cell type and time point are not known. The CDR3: CASSYGLRSQYNEQFF. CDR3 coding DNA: TGTGCCAGCAGTTACGGCCTGAGGAGCCAATACAATGAGCAGTTCTTC.